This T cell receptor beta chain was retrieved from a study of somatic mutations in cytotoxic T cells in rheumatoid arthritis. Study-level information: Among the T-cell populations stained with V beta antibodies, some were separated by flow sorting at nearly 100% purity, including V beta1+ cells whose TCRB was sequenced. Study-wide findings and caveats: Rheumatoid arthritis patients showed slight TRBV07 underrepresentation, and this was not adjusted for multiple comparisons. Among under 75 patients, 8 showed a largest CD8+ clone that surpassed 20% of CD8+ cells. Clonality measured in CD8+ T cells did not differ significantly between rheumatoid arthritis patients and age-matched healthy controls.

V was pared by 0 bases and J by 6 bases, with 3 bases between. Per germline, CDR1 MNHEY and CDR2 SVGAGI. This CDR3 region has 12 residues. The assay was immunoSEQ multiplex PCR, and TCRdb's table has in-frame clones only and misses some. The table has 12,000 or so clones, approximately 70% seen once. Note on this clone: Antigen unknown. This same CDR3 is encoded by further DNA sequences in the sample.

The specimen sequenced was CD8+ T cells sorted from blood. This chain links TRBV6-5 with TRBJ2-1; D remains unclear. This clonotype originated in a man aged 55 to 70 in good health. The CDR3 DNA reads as TGTGCCAGCAGTTACTCGGGCAATGAGCAGTTCTTC. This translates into CASSYSGNEQFF.